A selection of T cell receptor beta chains follows, all from one sample in a study of Ad26.COV2.S vaccination and SARS-CoV-2 variants. Profiled with immunoSEQ multiplex PCR; TCRdb holds only in-frame clones, not every one. The table lists a few hundred thousand clones, roughly 84% of them singletons. Sample: peripheral blood, taken in a trial of Ad26.COV2.S vaccine versus placebo. The receptors here all came from a person aged 18-60 years who received the Ad26.COV2.S COVID-19 vaccine or a placebo. Each CDR3 is given without its conserved first and last residue.

V gene,J gene,CDR3 protein
TRBV5-1,TRBJ2-7,ASSLATGELSYEQY
TRBV6-2/TRBV6-3,TRBJ1-6,ASSSQGRDNSPLH
TRBV5-1,TRBJ2-5,ASSAPDRGGETQY
TRBV5-4,TRBJ1-1,ASSLDSGQASKGF
TRBV2,TRBJ2-3,ASRFPGLASRHNTDTQY
TRBV5-1,TRBJ2-1,ASSIRSDGEQF
TRBV29-1,TRBJ1-2,SVERGAGYGYT
TRBV7-3,TRBJ2-1,ASSHGTGSYNEQF
TRBV12-3/TRBV12-4,TRBJ1-1,ASSFNTEAF
TRBV7-9,TRBJ2-1,ASSLIRDRGYNEQF
TRBV24-1,TRBJ1-5,ATSPRGLSNQPQH
TRBV7-2,TRBJ2-7,ASSLPGPQY
TRBV9,TRBJ2-2,ASSVDPNTGELF
TRBV10-3,TRBJ1-2,ASGQRDGYT
TRBV6-2/TRBV6-3,TRBJ1-6,ASSLLGGSPLH
TRBV6-5,TRBJ2-7,ASKVGGLSLL
TRBV19,TRBJ2-7,ATLDAGMSYEQY
TRBV4-3,TRBJ2-7,ASSQEDRSLYEQY
TRBV2,TRBJ1-5,ASSEARLTQPQH
TRBV5-5,TRBJ2-1,ASSDRDRTYNEQF
TRBV7-3,TRBJ2-2,ASSLSPSGGNTGELF
TRBV6-5,TRBJ2-1,ASSYETGAPYNEQF
TRBV25-1,TRBJ1-2,ASSEYGRNYGYT
TRBV7-9,TRBJ1-4,ASSTLSGRDANEKLF
TRBV9,TRBJ2-7,ASSVDGRGPYEQY
TRBV29-1,TRBJ2-1,SVVRYGGGRNEQF
TRBV4-1,TRBJ2-7,ASSREGRTYEQY
TRBV7-3,TRBJ1-1,ASSSGWGTEAF
TRBV4-3,TRBJ2-3,ASSQDGLAGGLADTQY
TRBV4-2,TRBJ1-1,ASSQAGSSTEAF
TRBV5-4,TRBJ2-2,ASSLGGGTYTGELF
TRBV18,TRBJ1-1,ASSPEGNTEAF
TRBV15,TRBJ2-5,ATSRTGQETQY
TRBV19,TRBJ1-2,ASNVPNAGDYGYT
TRBV5-1,TRBJ2-3,ASSLGSGTDTDTQY
TRBV5-5,TRBJ2-7,ASSLRGLAGGSAEQY
TRBV12-3/TRBV12-4,TRBJ1-1,ASSLSTEAF
TRBV3-1/TRBV3-2,TRBJ1-1,ASSQAQTGSEAF
TRBV7-2,TRBJ1-5,ASSLRTGGYQPQH
TRBV29-1,TRBJ1-2,SVEGRDRGRINYGYT
TRBV4-1,TRBJ2-7,ASSHPGLPGKGQY
TRBV11-2,TRBJ2-7,ASSPRDNPYEQY